The TCR beta chain described here comes from a study of identifying expanded T cells in peripheral blood. Study results and limitations: Technical replicates showed around 1.3 changed clones; roughly two weeks about 16.4; four weeks 19. Two-week clone count variance significantly increased as total template count grew.

On this clone itself: The antigen is not known.

V lost 6 bases, J lost 7 bases, and 5 bases stayed unmatched. The germline gives CDR1 MNHNY, CDR2 SVGAGI (reference sequence). The CDR3 covers 13 residues. The protocol was immunoSEQ multiplex PCR, while the TCRdb copy is restricted to in-frame clones and leaves out a portion. This table has around 120,000 clones, about four fifths appearing once. The sequencing sample was made of blood. The chain couples TRBV6-6 to TRBJ1-5, with 8 bases aligning to TRBD1. The clonotype comes from a person aged 18 to 75 in good health. In DNA, the CDR3 is TGTGCCAGCAGGGGACAGGAACTACAGCCCCAGCATTTT. This encodes CASRGQELQPQHF.